These T cell receptor beta chains were read from a single sample in a study of blood T cell repertoires in COVID-19. Measured with immunoSEQ multiplex PCR; TCRdb has only the in-frame clones, and not every one. Among 220,000 or so clones, approximately 84% were seen once, and the ten largest hold under 2%. The specimen was peripheral blood. The receptors derive from a woman older than 75 with acute or convalescent COVID-19. CDR3s leave out the opening cysteine and the closing phenylalanine or tryptophan. Fields, in order: D gene, clone size, V gene, CDR3 protein. D genes are given only for firm matches. The listing skips clone size in some rows; elsewhere it reads once, few, many or a size class.

D gene: NA; clone size: NA; V gene: TRBV6-5; CDR3 protein: ASGRGDEKLF
D gene: NA; clone size: NA; V gene: TRBV4-3; CDR3 protein: ASSQDFRGTEAF
D gene: TRBD1; clone size: once; V gene: TRBV6-1; CDR3 protein: ASSGRGQGATSSNQPQH
D gene: TRBD1; clone size: NA; V gene: TRBV19; CDR3 protein: ASSKDRVSQPQH
D gene: NA; clone size: NA; V gene: TRBV6-2/TRBV6-3; CDR3 protein: ASSYRRSEAF
D gene: TRBD1; clone size: NA; V gene: TRBV6-5; CDR3 protein: ASSHDRVWQETQY
D gene: TRBD1; clone size: once; V gene: TRBV2; CDR3 protein: ASRATGAPREKLF
D gene: NA; clone size: NA; V gene: TRBV5-4; CDR3 protein: ASSLRGARSPLH
D gene: NA; clone size: NA; V gene: TRBV7-9; CDR3 protein: ASSLPPGTEAF
D gene: TRBD1; clone size: NA; V gene: TRBV24-1; CDR3 protein: ATSENRDRRNEQF
D gene: NA; clone size: NA; V gene: TRBV3-1/TRBV3-2; CDR3 protein: ASKLAAKNIQY
D gene: TRBD1; clone size: NA; V gene: TRBV7-3; CDR3 protein: ASSQRHFGSDRASYNEQF
D gene: NA; clone size: NA; V gene: TRBV28; CDR3 protein: ASSLRTVYEQY
D gene: NA; clone size: NA; V gene: TRBV9; CDR3 protein: ASSVALAENTGELF
D gene: TRBD1; clone size: NA; V gene: TRBV7-9; CDR3 protein: ASSPTGGYEETQY
D gene: TRBD2; clone size: NA; V gene: TRBV7-2; CDR3 protein: ASSSTGLPTDTQY
D gene: NA; clone size: NA; V gene: TRBV4-2; CDR3 protein: ASSQDLARPGELF
D gene: NA; clone size: NA; V gene: TRBV2; CDR3 protein: ASNRERSYEQY
D gene: TRBD2; clone size: NA; V gene: TRBV5-1; CDR3 protein: ASSLVPSGANTGELF
D gene: TRBD2; clone size: NA; V gene: TRBV11-2; CDR3 protein: ASSRSGGTTGELF
D gene: NA; clone size: NA; V gene: TRBV19; CDR3 protein: ASSIGRDGGGYT
D gene: NA; clone size: once; V gene: TRBV7-9; CDR3 protein: ASSLMSGDETQY
D gene: TRBD2; clone size: NA; V gene: TRBV6-6; CDR3 protein: ASSTTSGDTGELF
D gene: NA; clone size: few; V gene: TRBV3-1/TRBV3-2; CDR3 protein: ASSQDVRGTYEQY
D gene: NA; clone size: NA; V gene: TRBV4-1; CDR3 protein: ASSQANSGGYGYT
D gene: TRBD1; clone size: once; V gene: TRBV7-9; CDR3 protein: ASSRTYRGTEAF
D gene: TRBD1; clone size: NA; V gene: TRBV6-2/TRBV6-3; CDR3 protein: ASSYSTGGAGYGYT
D gene: TRBD1; clone size: NA; V gene: TRBV18; CDR3 protein: ASSPVQGAKTSGNTIY
D gene: TRBD2; clone size: NA; V gene: TRBV7-2; CDR3 protein: ASRSFAGGRTDTQY
D gene: TRBD1; clone size: NA; V gene: TRBV4-1; CDR3 protein: ASGGGAYNSPLH
D gene: TRBD1; clone size: NA; V gene: TRBV28; CDR3 protein: ASRTGGETQY
D gene: TRBD1; clone size: once; V gene: TRBV5-6; CDR3 protein: ASSLRQGQVLGY
D gene: NA; clone size: NA; V gene: TRBV19; CDR3 protein: ASSISDNSPLH
D gene: TRBD2; clone size: once; V gene: TRBV9; CDR3 protein: ASSASGGASNEQF
D gene: NA; clone size: NA; V gene: TRBV2; CDR3 protein: ASIPLTGNTEAF
D gene: NA; clone size: NA; V gene: TRBV3-1/TRBV3-2; CDR3 protein: ASSQGGRDLAF
D gene: TRBD1; clone size: NA; V gene: TRBV4-1; CDR3 protein: ASSQAARGPLDNEQF
D gene: NA; clone size: few; V gene: TRBV18; CDR3 protein: ASSPKQGSSSYEQY